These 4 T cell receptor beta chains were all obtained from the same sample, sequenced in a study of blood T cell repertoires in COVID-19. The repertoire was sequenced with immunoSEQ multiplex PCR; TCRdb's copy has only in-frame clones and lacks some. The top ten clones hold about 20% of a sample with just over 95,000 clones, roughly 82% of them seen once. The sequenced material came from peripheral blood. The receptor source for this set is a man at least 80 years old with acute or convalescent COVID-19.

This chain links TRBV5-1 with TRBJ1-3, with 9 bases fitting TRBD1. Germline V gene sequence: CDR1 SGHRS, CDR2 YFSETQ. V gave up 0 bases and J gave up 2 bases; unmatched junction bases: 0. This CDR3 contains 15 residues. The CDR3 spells CASSLGTGAGNTIYF. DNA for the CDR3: TGCGCCAGCAGCTTGGGGACAGGGGCTGGAAACACCATATATTTT.

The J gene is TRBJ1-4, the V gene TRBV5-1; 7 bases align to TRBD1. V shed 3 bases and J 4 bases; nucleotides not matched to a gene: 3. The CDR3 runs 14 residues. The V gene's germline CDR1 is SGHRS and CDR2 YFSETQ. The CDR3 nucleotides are TGCGCCAGCAGCTCCCGACAGGGTAATGAAAAACTGTTTTTT. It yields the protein CASSSRQGNEKLFF. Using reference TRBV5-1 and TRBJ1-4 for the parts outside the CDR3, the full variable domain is KAGVTQTPRYLIKTRGQQVTLSCSPISGHRSVSWYQQTPGQGLQFLFEYFSETQRNKGNFPGRFSGRQFSNSRSEMNVSTLELGDSALYLCASSSRQGNEKLFFGSGTQLSVL.

The DNA for the CDR3 is TGTGCCAGCAGCTTACGGGACAGCTCTATGAACACTGAAGCTTTCTTT. It codes for CASSLRDSSMNTEAFF. The rearrangement links TRBV5-4 to TRBJ1-1; 7 positions agree with TRBD1. CDR3 length equals 16 residues. The germline V gene encodes CDR1 SGHNT and CDR2 YYREEE (reference sequence). V was clipped by 2 bases and J by 0 bases; unmatched bases: 7.

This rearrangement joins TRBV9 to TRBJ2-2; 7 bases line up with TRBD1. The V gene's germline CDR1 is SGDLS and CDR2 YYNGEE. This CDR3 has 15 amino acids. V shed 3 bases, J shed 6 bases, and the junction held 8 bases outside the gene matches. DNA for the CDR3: TGTGCCAGCAGCGCCGGAGGACAGGTCGCCGGGGAGCTGTTTTTT. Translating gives CASSAGGQVAGELFF.